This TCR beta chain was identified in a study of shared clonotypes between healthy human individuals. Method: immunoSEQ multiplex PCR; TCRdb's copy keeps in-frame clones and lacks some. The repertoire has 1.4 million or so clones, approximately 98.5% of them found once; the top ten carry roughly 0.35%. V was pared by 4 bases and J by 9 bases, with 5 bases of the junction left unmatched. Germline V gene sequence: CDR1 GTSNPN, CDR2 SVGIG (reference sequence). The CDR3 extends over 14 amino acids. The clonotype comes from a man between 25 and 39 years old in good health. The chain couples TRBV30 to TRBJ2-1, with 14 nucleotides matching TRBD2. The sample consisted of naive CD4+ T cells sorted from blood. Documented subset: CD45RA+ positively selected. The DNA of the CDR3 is TGTGCCTGGACCGGGACTAGCGGGAGCAGTGAGCAGTTCTTC. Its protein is CAWTGTSGSSEQFF.